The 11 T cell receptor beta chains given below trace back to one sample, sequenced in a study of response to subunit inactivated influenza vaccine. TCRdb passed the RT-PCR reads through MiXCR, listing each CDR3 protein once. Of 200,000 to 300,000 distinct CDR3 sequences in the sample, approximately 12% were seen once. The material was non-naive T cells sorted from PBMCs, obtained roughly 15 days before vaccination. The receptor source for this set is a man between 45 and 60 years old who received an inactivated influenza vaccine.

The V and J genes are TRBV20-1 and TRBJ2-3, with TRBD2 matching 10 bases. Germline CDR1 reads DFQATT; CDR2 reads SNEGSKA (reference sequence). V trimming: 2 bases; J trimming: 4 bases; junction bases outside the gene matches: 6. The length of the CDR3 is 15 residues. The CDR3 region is CSARSPSGGSDTQYF. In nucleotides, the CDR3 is TGCAGTGCTAGAAGTCCTAGCGGGGGATCAGATACGCAGTATTTT.

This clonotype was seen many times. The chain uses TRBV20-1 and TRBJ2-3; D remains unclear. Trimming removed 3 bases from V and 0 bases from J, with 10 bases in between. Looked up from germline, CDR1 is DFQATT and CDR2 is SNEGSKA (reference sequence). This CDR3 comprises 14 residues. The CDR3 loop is CSARSPSSTDTQYF. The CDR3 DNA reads TGCAGTGCTAGGAGCCCGTCTAGCACAGATACGCAGTATTTT.

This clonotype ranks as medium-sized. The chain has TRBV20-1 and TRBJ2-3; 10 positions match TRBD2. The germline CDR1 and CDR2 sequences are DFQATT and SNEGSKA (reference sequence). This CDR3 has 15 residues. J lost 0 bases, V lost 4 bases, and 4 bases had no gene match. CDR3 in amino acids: CSATGLAKSTDTQYF. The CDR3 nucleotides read TGCAGTGCTACGGGACTAGCGAAGAGCACAGATACGCAGTATTTT.

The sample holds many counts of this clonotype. The CDR3 protein is CSARDSGTVINYEQYF. The CDR3, as DNA: TGCAGTGCTAGAGATTCGGGGACAGTCATAAACTACGAGCAGTACTTC. The chain joins TRBV20-1 to TRBJ2-7; 7 bases fit TRBD1. V shed 0 bases, J shed 3 bases, and the junction held 11 bases outside the gene matches. Germline V lookup: CDR1 DFQATT, CDR2 SNEGSKA (reference sequence). The CDR3 has 16 amino acids.

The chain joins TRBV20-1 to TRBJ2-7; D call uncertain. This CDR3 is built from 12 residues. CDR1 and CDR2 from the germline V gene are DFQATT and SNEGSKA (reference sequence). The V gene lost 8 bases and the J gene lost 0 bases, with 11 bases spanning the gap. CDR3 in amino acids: CSPRSDSYEQYF. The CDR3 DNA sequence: TGCAGTCCGAGGTCAGACTCCTACGAGCAGTACTTC.

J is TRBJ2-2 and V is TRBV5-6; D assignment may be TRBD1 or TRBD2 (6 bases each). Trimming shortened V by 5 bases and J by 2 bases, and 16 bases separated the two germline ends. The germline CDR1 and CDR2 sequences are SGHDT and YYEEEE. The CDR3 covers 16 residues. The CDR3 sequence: CASRGTGAFNTGELFF. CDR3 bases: TGTGCCAGCAGGGGGACGGGGGCCTTTAACACCGGGGAGCTGTTTTTT.

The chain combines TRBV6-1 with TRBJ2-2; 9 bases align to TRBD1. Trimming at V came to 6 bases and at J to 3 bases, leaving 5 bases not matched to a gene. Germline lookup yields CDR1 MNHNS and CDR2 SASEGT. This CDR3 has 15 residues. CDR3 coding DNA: TGTGCCAGCAGGAAGACAGGGGGACACACCGGGGAGCTGTTTTTT. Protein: CASRKTGGHTGELFF.

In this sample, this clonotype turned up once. This chain's CDR3 is CSATRFDRDQETQYF. Here the CDR3 DNA reads TGCAGTGCTACCCGGTTCGACAGGGATCAAGAGACCCAGTACTTC. The rearrangement links TRBV20-1 to TRBJ2-5, with 7 bases matching TRBD1. The CDR3 is 15 residues long. Germline CDR1 DFQATT, CDR2 SNEGSKA (reference sequence). J lost 2 bases, V lost 4 bases, and 10 bases had no gene match.

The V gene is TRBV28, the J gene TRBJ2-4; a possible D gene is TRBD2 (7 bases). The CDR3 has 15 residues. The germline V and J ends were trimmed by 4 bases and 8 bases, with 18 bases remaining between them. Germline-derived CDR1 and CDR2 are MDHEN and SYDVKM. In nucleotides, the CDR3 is TGTGCCAGCAGTTCCATCCTCGGGGGGCTGGACATTCAGTACTTC. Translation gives CASSSILGGLDIQYF.

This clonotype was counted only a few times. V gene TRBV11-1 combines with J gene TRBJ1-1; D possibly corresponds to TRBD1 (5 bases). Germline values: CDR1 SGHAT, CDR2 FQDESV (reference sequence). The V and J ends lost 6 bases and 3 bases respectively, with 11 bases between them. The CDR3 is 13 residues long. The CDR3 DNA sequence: TGTGCCAGCAGACCAGAGGGGTACACTGAAGCTTTCTTT. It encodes CASRPEGYTEAFF.

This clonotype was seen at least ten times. The chain's CDR3 is CASSGGGQPQETQYF. As DNA, the CDR3 is TGCGCCAGCAGCGGGGGGGGACAGCCTCAAGAGACCCAGTACTTC. The chain links TRBV5-1 to TRBJ2-5; D assignment may be TRBD1 or TRBD2 (7 bases each). CDR3 length: 15 residues. The germline V gene has CDR1 SGHRS and CDR2 YFSETQ. V lost 4 bases to trimming and J lost 2 bases, with 15 bases between them.